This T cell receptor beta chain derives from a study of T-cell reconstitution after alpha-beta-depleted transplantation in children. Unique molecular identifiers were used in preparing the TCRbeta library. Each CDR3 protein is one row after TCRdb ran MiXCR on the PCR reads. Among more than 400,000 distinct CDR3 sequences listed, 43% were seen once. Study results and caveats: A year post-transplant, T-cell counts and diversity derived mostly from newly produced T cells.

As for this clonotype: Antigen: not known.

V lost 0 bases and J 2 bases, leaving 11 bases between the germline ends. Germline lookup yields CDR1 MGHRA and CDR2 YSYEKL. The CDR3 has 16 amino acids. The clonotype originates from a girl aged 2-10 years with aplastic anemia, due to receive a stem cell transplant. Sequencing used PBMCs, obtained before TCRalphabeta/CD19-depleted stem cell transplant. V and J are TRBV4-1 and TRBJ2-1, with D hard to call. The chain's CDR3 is CASSQDLSQTYNEQFF. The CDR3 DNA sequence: TGCGCCAGCAGCCAAGACCTTTCTCAGACCTACAATGAGCAGTTCTTC.